This T cell receptor (beta chain) was retrieved from a study of CD8 T cells in Susac syndrome (dated by TCRdb to between 2017 and 2020). Broadly, across the study: Whether CD8+ T cell activation and differentiation in Susac syndrome was antigen driven was tested using repertoire sequencing.

Details on this clonotype: This clone's antigen is unknown. The input lacks base qualities; no much larger clone sits a single base away.

RNA was extracted using the RNeasy kit, and about 0.5 to 1 ug of the RNA was reverse transcribed with random hexamers. The immunoSEQ multiplex PCR assay, which covers 54 Vbeta and 13 Jbeta segments, was used to amplify TCR beta CDR3 regions. PCR amplification bias was corrected by using a synthetic template baseline for primer optimization and computational correction. Per the source publication's procedure: Reads were annotated to V, D and J genes according to IMGT and were analyzed with immunoSEQ Analyzer, with only productive sequences retained. Clonality was calculated as one minus the Shannon entropy normalized by log2 of the number of productive unique sequences. For each patient and control, public and private clones were evaluated among the 100 most prevalent clones. Clones were defined as Susac-specific when absent from the healthy and MS cohorts, from about 1,100 published viral clones and from other ImmuneACCESS disease sequences. TCRdb reworked the public reads: Q25 trimming with fastp, MiXCR clone assembly, productive beta chains retained. Each entry merges the rows of one CDR3 protein and shows their most common DNA and genes. The V and J calls reflect TCRdb's pipeline rather than the authors' work. This sample lists about 120,000 distinct CDR3 sequences; 94% were detected once. About 0.089% of the sample is in the top ten clones.

Trimmed from V: 8 bases; trimmed from J: 1 base; junction bases lacking a gene match: 7. The CDR3 covers 14 residues, taking in both the cysteine and the phenylalanine. Only the CDR3 DNA is retained, 42 bases long and in frame from the first base. As encoded in the germline V gene, CDR1 is MNHEY while CDR2 is SVGEGT. High-throughput TCR beta sequencing profiled peripheral blood CD8+ and CD4+ T cells from healthy donors, Susac syndrome patients and multiple sclerosis patients. Healthy donors were age- and sex-matched controls. Bulk CD8+ and CD4+ T cells were purified by magnetic negative isolation, whereas CD8+ TEMRA cells were enriched by FACS. Blood was collected in EDTA tubes and processed within 24 hours, with PBMCs isolated through density gradient centrifugation. PBMCs destined for TCR sequencing were cryopreserved in liquid nitrogen and later thawed in a 37 °C water bath. A purity of at least 90% was achieved for sorted or isolated CD4+, CD8+ and CD8+ TEMRA cells.

General study outcomes and caveats: The number of individuals in the TCR sequencing and HLA analysis was recognized as being relatively small.

The V gene is TRBV6-2 or TRBV6-3 and the J gene is TRBJ2-7; 8 nucleotides in the junction match TRBD1. The sequence was collected from a human donor in good health. The sequenced sample was CD4+ T cells from PBMCs. The sequenced DNA is TGTGCCAGCGGCACTGACAGGGGATCCTACGAGCAGTACTTC. It translates as CASGTDRGSYEQYF.